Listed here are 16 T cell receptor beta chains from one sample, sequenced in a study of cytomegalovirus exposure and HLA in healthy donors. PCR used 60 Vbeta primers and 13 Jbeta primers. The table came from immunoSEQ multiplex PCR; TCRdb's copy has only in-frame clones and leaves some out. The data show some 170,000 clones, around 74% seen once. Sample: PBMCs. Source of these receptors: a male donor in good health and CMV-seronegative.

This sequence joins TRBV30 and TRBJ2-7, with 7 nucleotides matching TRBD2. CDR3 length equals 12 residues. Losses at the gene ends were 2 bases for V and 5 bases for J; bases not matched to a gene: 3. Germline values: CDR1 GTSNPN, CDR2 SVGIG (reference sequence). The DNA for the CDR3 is TGTGCCTGGAGTCCGACTAGCCACGAGCAGTACTTC. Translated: CAWSPTSHEQYF.

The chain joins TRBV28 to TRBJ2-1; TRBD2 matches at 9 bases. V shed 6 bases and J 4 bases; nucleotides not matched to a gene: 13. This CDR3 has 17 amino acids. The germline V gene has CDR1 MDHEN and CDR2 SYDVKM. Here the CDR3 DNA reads TGTGCCAGCAGCCTTAATTCGGGACTAGCTGAGTACAATGAGCAGTTCTTC. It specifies CASSLNSGLAEYNEQFF.

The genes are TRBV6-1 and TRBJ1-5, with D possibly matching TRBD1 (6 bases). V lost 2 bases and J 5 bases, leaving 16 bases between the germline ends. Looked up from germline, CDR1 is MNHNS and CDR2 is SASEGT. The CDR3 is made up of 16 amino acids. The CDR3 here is CASSERVDRLDQPQHF. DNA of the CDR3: TGTGCCAGCAGTGAACGGGTTGACAGGTTGGATCAGCCCCAGCATTTT.

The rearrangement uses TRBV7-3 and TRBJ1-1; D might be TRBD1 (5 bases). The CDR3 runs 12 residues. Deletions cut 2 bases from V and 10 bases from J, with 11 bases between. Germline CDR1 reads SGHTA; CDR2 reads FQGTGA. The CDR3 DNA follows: TGTGCCAGCAGCTTAGGGCAGGGCCGAGCTTTCTTT. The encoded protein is CASSLGQGRAFF.

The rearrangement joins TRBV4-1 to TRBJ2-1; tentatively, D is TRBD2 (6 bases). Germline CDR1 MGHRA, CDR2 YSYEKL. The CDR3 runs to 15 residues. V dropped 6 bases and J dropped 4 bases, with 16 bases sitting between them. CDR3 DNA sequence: TGCGCCAGCAGGCTGGGGGACTTCGGGTACAATGAGCAGTTCTTC. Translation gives CASRLGDFGYNEQFF.

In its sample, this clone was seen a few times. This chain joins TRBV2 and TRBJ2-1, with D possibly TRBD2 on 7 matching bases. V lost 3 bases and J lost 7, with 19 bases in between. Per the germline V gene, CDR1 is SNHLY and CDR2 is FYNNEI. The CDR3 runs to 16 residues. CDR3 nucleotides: TGTGCCAGCAGTGAGAATCCGGGGGGCCTGAGGAATGAGCAGTTCTTC. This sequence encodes CASSENPGGLRNEQFF.

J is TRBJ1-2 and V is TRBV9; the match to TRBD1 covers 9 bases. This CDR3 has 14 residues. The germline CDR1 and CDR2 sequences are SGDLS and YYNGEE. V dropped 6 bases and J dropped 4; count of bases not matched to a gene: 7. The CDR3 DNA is TGTGCCAGCAACGGACAGGGGTTAGCCTATGGCTACACCTTC. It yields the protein CASNGQGLAYGYTF.

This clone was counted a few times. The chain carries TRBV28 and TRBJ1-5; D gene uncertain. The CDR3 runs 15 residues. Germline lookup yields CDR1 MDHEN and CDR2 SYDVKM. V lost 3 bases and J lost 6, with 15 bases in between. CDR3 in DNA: TGTGCCAGCAGTTTTCAAGGATCAGGCGCTCAGCCCCAGCATTTT. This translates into CASSFQGSGAQPQHF.

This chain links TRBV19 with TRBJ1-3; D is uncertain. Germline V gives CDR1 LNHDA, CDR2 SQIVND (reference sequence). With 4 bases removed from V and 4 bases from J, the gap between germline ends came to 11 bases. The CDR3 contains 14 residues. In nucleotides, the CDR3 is TGTGCCAGTAGTACCCAGCCGAGGGGAAACACCATATATTTT. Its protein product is CASSTQPRGNTIYF.

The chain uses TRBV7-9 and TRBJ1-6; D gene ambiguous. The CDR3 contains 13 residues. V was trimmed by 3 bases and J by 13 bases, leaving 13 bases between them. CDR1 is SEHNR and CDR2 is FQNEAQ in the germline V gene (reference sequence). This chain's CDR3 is CASSFPGRDPLHF. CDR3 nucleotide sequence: TGTGCCAGCAGCTTCCCGGGGAGGGATCCCCTCCACTTT.

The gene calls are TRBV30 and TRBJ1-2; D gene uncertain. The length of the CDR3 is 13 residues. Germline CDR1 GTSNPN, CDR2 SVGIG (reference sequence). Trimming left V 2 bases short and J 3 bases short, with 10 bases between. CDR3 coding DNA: TGTGCCTGGAGTCACTCAACAGACTATGGCTACACCTTC. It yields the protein CAWSHSTDYGYTF.

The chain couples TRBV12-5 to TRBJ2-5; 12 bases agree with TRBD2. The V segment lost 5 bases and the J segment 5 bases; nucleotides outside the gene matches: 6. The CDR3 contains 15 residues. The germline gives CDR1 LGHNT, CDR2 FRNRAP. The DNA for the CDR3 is TGTGCTAGTGGTCCCACCGGACTAGCGGGGGAGACCCAGTACTTC. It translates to CASGPTGLAGETQYF.

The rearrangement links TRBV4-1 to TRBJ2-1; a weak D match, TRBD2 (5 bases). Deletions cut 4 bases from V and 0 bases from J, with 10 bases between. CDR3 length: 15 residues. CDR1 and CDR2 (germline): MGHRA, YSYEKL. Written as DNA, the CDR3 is TGCGCCAGCAGCCCCCGGAGGAGCTCCTACAATGAGCAGTTCTTC. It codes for CASSPRRSSYNEQFF.

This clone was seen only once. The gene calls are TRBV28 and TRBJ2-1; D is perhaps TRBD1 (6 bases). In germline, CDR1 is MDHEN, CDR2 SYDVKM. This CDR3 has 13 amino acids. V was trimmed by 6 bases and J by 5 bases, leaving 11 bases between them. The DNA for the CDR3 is TGTGCCAGCAGCCCCGGACAGAACAATGAGCAGTTCTTC. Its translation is CASSPGQNNEQFF.

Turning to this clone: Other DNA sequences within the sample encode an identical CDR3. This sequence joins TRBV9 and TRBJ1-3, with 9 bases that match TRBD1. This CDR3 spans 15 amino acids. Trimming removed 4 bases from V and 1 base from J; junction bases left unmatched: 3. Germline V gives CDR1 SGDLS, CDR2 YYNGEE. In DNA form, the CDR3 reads TGTGCCAGCAGCATACAGGGGGCGTCTGGAAACACCATATATTTT. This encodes CASSIQGASGNTIYF.

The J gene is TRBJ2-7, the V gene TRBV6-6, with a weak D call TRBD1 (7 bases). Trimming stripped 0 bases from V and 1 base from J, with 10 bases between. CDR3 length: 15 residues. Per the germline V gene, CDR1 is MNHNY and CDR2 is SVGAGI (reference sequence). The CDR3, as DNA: TGTGCCAGCAGTTACTCGCGGGACAGTTCCTACGAGCAGTACTTC. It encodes CASSYSRDSSYEQYF.